These T cell receptor beta chains were read from a single sample in a study of blood T cell repertoires in COVID-19. The assay was immunoSEQ multiplex PCR, and TCRdb's table has in-frame clones only and misses some. This sample has about 82,000 clones; under 80% occur once, and the top ten carry 36%. Sequencing input: peripheral blood. The receptor source for this set is a man in his 60s with COVID-19, enrolled during active disease. The CDR3 runs from the conserved cysteine through the conserved F or W. Fields, in order: D gene, V gene, clone size, J gene, CDR3 DNA, CDR3 protein. A D gene is named only where the DNA matches it firmly. Not all rows give a size; the values are once, few, many and, for expanded clones, a class.

d_gene: TRBD1
v_gene: TRBV3-1/TRBV3-2
abundance: -
j_gene: TRBJ2-4
CDR3nt: TGTGCCAGCAGCAGACCCGGGACAGAAAAAAACATTCAGTACTTC
CDR3aa: CASSRPGTEKNIQYF

d_gene: TRBD1
v_gene: TRBV19
abundance: -
j_gene: TRBJ2-7
CDR3nt: TGTGCCAGTAGTCCAAAAAACAGGGGCTTCAACGAGCAGTACTTC
CDR3aa: CASSPKNRGFNEQYF

d_gene: TRBD2
v_gene: TRBV9
abundance: -
j_gene: TRBJ2-7
CDR3nt: TGTGCCAGCAGCCATTCCTCGTCGGTGACTAGCCGCGAGCAGTACTTC
CDR3aa: CASSHSSSVTSREQYF

d_gene: -
v_gene: TRBV6-5
abundance: -
j_gene: TRBJ2-7
CDR3nt: TGTGCCAGCAGCCCAGGGATGAAATACGAGCAGTACTTC
CDR3aa: CASSPGMKYEQYF

d_gene: -
v_gene: TRBV5-1
abundance: once
j_gene: TRBJ2-5
CDR3nt: TGCGCCAGCAGCCATGTGACCGGGGGGCCCCAAGAGACCCAGTACTTC
CDR3aa: CASSHVTGGPQETQYF

d_gene: -
v_gene: TRBV6-5
abundance: -
j_gene: TRBJ1-1
CDR3nt: TGTGCCAGCAGTTACTCGTCCCGGACTGAAGCTTTCTTT
CDR3aa: CASSYSSRTEAFF

d_gene: -
v_gene: TRBV3-1/TRBV3-2
abundance: medium-sized
j_gene: TRBJ2-5
CDR3nt: TGTGCCAGCAGCCAACAGGGCCACCAAGAGACCCAGTACTTC
CDR3aa: CASSQQGHQETQYF

d_gene: TRBD1
v_gene: TRBV5-4
abundance: -
j_gene: TRBJ2-6
CDR3nt: TGTGCCAGCGAGCCCCGGGACAGGGGGCATGGGGCCAACGTCCTGACTTTC
CDR3aa: CASEPRDRGHGANVLTF

d_gene: -
v_gene: TRBV25-1
abundance: -
j_gene: TRBJ2-3
CDR3nt: TGTGCCAGCCCACATCAACCCGATACAGATACGCAGTATTTT
CDR3aa: CASPHQPDTDTQYF

d_gene: -
v_gene: TRBV6-5
abundance: -
j_gene: TRBJ1-3
CDR3nt: TGTGCCAGCAGAACTGGGCAGCCTGGAAACACCATATATTTT
CDR3aa: CASRTGQPGNTIYF

d_gene: TRBD1
v_gene: TRBV11-3
abundance: few
j_gene: TRBJ1-6
CDR3nt: TGTGCCAGCAGAGGACAGGGGAATTCACCCCTCCACTTT
CDR3aa: CASRGQGNSPLHF

d_gene: TRBD2
v_gene: TRBV7-3
abundance: -
j_gene: TRBJ2-3
CDR3nt: TGTGCCAGCAGCAAAGCGGGGGGGAGCACAGATACGCAGTATTTT
CDR3aa: CASSKAGGSTDTQYF

d_gene: -
v_gene: TRBV7-3
abundance: -
j_gene: TRBJ2-1
CDR3nt: TGTGCCAGCAGCCACCCTTCGCGGGACAATGAGCAGTTCTTC
CDR3aa: CASSHPSRDNEQFF

d_gene: -
v_gene: TRBV6-1
abundance: -
j_gene: TRBJ2-4
CDR3nt: TGTGCCAGCAGTGAAACTGTAGCCAAAAACATTCAGTACTTC
CDR3aa: CASSETVAKNIQYF

d_gene: TRBD1
v_gene: TRBV7-9
abundance: -
j_gene: TRBJ1-4
CDR3nt: TGTGCCAGCAGCTTAGAGGGGGCAAACCCTAATGAAAAACTGTTTTTT
CDR3aa: CASSLEGANPNEKLFF

d_gene: -
v_gene: TRBV5-6
abundance: -
j_gene: TRBJ1-6
CDR3nt: TGTGCCAGCCTTACGGACAGCGTTTCACCCCTCCACTTT
CDR3aa: CASLTDSVSPLHF

d_gene: TRBD1
v_gene: TRBV7-2
abundance: few
j_gene: TRBJ1-5
CDR3nt: TGTGCCAGCAGCCCCGGGACAGGGGGCAATCAGCCCCAGCATTTT
CDR3aa: CASSPGTGGNQPQHF

d_gene: -
v_gene: TRBV4-1
abundance: -
j_gene: TRBJ2-1
CDR3nt: TGCGCCAGCAGCTATGAGGGGGGAGGGTACAATGAGCAGTTCTTC
CDR3aa: CASSYEGGGYNEQFF

d_gene: -
v_gene: TRBV7-6
abundance: -
j_gene: TRBJ1-3
CDR3nt: TGTGCCAGCAGCTTAAGCCGCGGCTCTGGAAACACCATATATTTT
CDR3aa: CASSLSRGSGNTIYF

d_gene: TRBD1
v_gene: TRBV7-2
abundance: few
j_gene: TRBJ1-2
CDR3nt: TGTGCCAGCAGCTTCCCAGGGGGCGCCGGTGGCTACACCTTC
CDR3aa: CASSFPGGAGGYTF

d_gene: -
v_gene: TRBV5-1
abundance: few
j_gene: TRBJ1-2
CDR3nt: TGCGCCAGCAGCGTGTCGGGGCCCAGGGGATATGGCTACACCTTC
CDR3aa: CASSVSGPRGYGYTF

d_gene: TRBD1
v_gene: TRBV30
abundance: -
j_gene: TRBJ1-6
CDR3nt: TGTGCCTGGACCCCACTGACAGGGGAGAATTCACCCCTCCACTTT
CDR3aa: CAWTPLTGENSPLHF